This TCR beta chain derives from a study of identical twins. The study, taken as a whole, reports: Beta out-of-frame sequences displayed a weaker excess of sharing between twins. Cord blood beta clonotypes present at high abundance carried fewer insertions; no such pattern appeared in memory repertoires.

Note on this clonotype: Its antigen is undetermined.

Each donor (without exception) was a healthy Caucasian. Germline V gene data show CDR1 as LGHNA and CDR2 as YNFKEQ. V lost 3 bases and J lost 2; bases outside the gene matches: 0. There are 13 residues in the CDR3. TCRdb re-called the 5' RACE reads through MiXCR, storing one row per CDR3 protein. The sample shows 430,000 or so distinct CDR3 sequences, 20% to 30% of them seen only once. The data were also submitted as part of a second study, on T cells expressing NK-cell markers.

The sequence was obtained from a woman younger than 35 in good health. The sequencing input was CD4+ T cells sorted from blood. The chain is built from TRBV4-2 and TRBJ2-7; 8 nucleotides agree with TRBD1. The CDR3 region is CASSQDRAYEQYF. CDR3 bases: TGTGCCAGCAGCCAGGACAGGGCCTACGAGCAGTACTTC.